The source of this T cell receptor beta chain is a study of human T cells and chemical hapten exposure. The time point denotes: patch test 2, 6 weeks after DPC sensitization. Described treatment: therapeutic diphenylcyclopropenone sensitization with weekly scalp DPC. TCRdb redid the calling of the RACE reads with MiXCR, one entry per CDR3 protein. The table records about 85,000 distinct CDR3 sequences, roughly 11% of them present only once. This clonotype showed up many times. J gave up 5 bases and V 5 bases, and 8 bases lay outside the gene matches. The CDR3 sequence is 14 residues long. Germline V CDR1 and CDR2: LNHDA, SQIVND (reference sequence).

V usage is TRBV19 and J usage is TRBJ2-5; 7 nucleotides agree with TRBD1. The source of this sequence is a man between 18 and 35 years old with alopecia areata. Some clones in this sample may be carry-over from other donors' samples. The sample consisted of whole blood, taken in connection with sensitization to the hapten diphenylcyclopropenone (DPC). The CDR3 DNA sequence: TGTGCCAGTAGTTTGACAGGGCTTACGGAGACCCAGTACTTC. It translates to CASSLTGLTETQYF. Using reference TRBV19 and TRBJ2-5 for the parts outside the CDR3, the full variable domain is DGGITQSPKYLFRKEGQNVTLSCEQNLNHDAMYWYRQDPGQGLRLIYYSQIVNDFQKGDIAEGYSVSREKKESFPLTVTSAQKNPTAFYLCASSLTGLTETQYFGPGTRLLVL.